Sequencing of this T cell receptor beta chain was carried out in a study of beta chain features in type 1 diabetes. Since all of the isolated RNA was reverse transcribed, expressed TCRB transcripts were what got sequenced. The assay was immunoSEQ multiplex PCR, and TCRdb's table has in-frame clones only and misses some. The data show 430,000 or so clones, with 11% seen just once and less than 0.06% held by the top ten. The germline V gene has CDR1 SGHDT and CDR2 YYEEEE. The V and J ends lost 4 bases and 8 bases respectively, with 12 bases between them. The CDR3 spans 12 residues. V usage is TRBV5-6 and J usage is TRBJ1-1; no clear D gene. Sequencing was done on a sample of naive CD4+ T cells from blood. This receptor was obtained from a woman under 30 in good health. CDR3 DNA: TGTGCCAGCAGCCCGGGGTGGTCCGAAGCTTTCTTT. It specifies CASSPGWSEAFF.